Following are 21 T cell receptor beta chains from one sample sequenced in a study of control samples from healthy donors and cancer patients. TCRdb's table, derived via immunoSEQ multiplex PCR, lists solely in-frame clones and lacks some. Of approximately 150,000 clones listed, 96% are singletons. Material for sequencing was blood. These receptors were collected from a young woman in good health.

The genes are TRBV3-1 (or the pseudogene TRBV3-2) and TRBJ1-2; D remains ambiguous. Trimming cost V 4 bases and J 8 bases, with 14 bases left between them. There are 13 residues in the CDR3. Germline values: CDR1 LGHDT, CDR2 YNNKEL (reference sequence). The CDR3 DNA reads as TGTGCCAGCAGCCTGCCGCAGGCTAGGGGCTACACCTTC. Its translation is CASSLPQARGYTF.

The chain has TRBV28 and TRBJ1-3; D might be TRBD1 (5 bases). The V and J ends lost 10 bases and 0 bases respectively, with 16 bases between them. Germline CDR1 reads MDHEN; CDR2 reads SYDVKM. The CDR3 sequence is 15 residues long. Here the CDR3 reads CATYDRPRSGNTIYF. CDR3 nucleotides: TGTGCCACCTATGACAGACCTCGCTCTGGAAACACCATATATTTT.

The chain couples TRBV9 to TRBJ1-1; no definite D call. Germline loops: CDR1 SGDLS, CDR2 YYNGEE. V shed 0 bases and J shed 5 bases, with 8 bases lying between them. This CDR3 contains 13 residues. The CDR3 protein is CASSVVARTEAFF. As DNA, the CDR3 is TGTGCCAGCAGCGTAGTGGCGAGGACTGAAGCTTTCTTT.

The rearrangement joins TRBV9 to TRBJ2-3; 10 positions match TRBD1. V lost 3 bases to trimming and J lost 6 bases; unmatched junction nucleotides: 7. CDR1 and CDR2 (germline): SGDLS, YYNGEE. The CDR3 totals 15 residues. CDR3 sequence: CASSGRQGALDTQYF. As DNA, the CDR3 is TGTGCCAGCAGCGGAAGACAGGGGGCATTGGATACGCAGTATTTT. Complete variable domain (other parts from reference TRBV9 and TRBJ2-3): DSGVTQTPKHLITATGQRVTLRCSPRSGDLSVYWYQQSLDQGLQFLIQYYNGEERAKGNILERFSAQQFPDLHSELNLSSLELGDSALYFCASSGRQGALDTQYFGPGTRLTVL.

The chain couples TRBV6-1 to TRBJ2-7, with 9 bases fitting TRBD1. CDR3 size: 16 residues. In germline, CDR1 is MNHNS, CDR2 SASEGT. Unmatched junction bases numbered 7, after V lost 1 base and J lost 3 bases. CDR3 sequence (DNA): TGTGCCAGCAGTGAAGAGGGGACAGGGAGTAGCTACGAGCAGTACTTC. This encodes CASSEEGTGSSYEQYF.

The chain couples TRBV10-3 to TRBJ2-7, with D tentatively TRBD1 (5 bases). V was clipped by 3 bases and J by 5 bases, with 14 bases between them. Germline V lookup: CDR1 ENHRY, CDR2 SYGVKD. This CDR3 region has 14 residues. CDR3 DNA: TGTGCCATCAGTGATAGTGTCCAGGGCCACGAGCAGTACTTC. Translating gives CAISDSVQGHEQYF.

The chain joins TRBV5-5 to TRBJ2-1, with D unclear. CDR1 SGHKS and CDR2 YYEKEE come from the germline V gene (reference sequence). Trimming took 0 bases from V and 2 from J, leaving 12 bases between them. This CDR3 comprises 16 residues. CDR3 sequence: CASSLASFRAYNEQFF. CDR3 nucleotide sequence: TGTGCCAGCAGCTTGGCCAGTTTCAGAGCCTACAATGAGCAGTTCTTC.

V usage is TRBV10-3 and J usage is TRBJ2-3; 8 bases fit TRBD1. From germline, CDR1 is ENHRY and CDR2 SYGVKD. The CDR3 is 15 residues long. J gave up 1 base and V 6 bases, and 6 bases lay outside the gene matches. The CDR3 DNA follows: TGTGCCATCAGCCCCAGGGGGCTGGGCACAGATACGCAGTATTTT. This gives the protein CAISPRGLGTDTQYF.

This chain links TRBV10-3 with TRBJ2-7, with a weak D call TRBD2 (5 bases). The germline V and J ends were trimmed by 8 bases and 3 bases, with 11 bases remaining between them. The germline V gene has CDR1 ENHRY and CDR2 SYGVKD. The CDR3 is 12 residues long. This CDR3 reads CAIGGPGYEQYF. The CDR3 DNA is TGTGCCATCGGCGGGCCCGGCTACGAGCAGTACTTC.

The rearrangement uses TRBV24-1 and TRBJ1-5; TRBD1 aligns across 9 bases. The CDR3 is 16 residues long. V gave up 3 bases and J gave up 2 bases; unmatched junction bases: 4. Germline values: CDR1 KGHDR, CDR2 SFDVKD. The CDR3 reads CATSDPRTGGNQPQHF. The CDR3 DNA sequence: TGTGCCACCAGTGATCCTCGGACAGGGGGCAATCAGCCCCAGCATTTT.

The V call is TRBV27, the J call TRBJ1-6; D uncertain. Trimming shortened V by 7 bases and J by 8 bases, and 15 bases separated the two germline ends. This CDR3 is built from 14 residues. Germline V gene data show CDR1 as MNHEY and CDR2 as SMNVEV (reference sequence). The CDR3: CASKADYPHSPLHF. The CDR3 bases are TGTGCCAGCAAAGCGGACTACCCCCATTCACCCCTCCACTTT.

This chain links TRBV5-4 with TRBJ2-1; 9 bases map to TRBD2. The CDR3 runs to 15 residues. V dropped 1 base and J dropped 3; count of bases not matched to a gene: 2. Germline loops: CDR1 SGHNT, CDR2 YYREEE (reference sequence). CDR3 DNA sequence: TGTGCCAGCAGCTTGTTAGCGGGAGACTACAATGAGCAGTTCTTC. Amino acids: CASSLLAGDYNEQFF.

This sequence joins TRBV4-2 and TRBJ2-7; D unclear. V lost 0 bases to trimming and J lost 1 base, with 10 bases between them. Germline V CDR1 and CDR2: LGHNA, YNFKEQ. The CDR3 has 15 amino acids. CDR3: CASSQEDVPSYEQYF. CDR3 DNA sequence: TGTGCCAGCAGCCAAGAAGATGTTCCTTCCTACGAGCAGTACTTC.

The V and J genes are TRBV9 and TRBJ1-3, with D hard to call. CDR1 and CDR2 from the germline V gene are SGDLS and YYNGEE. Trimming pared 3 bases from V and 0 bases from J, leaving 10 bases between. The CDR3 covers 15 residues. CDR3 nucleotide sequence: TGTGCCAGCAGCGCTCTGCAGGTCTCTGGAAACACCATATATTTT. Amino acids: CASSALQVSGNTIYF.

The chain uses TRBV11-2 and TRBJ2-7; D unclear. V lost 3 bases, J lost 0 bases, and 9 bases lay in between. Looked up from germline, CDR1 is SGHAT and CDR2 is FQNNGV. CDR3 length: 14 residues. In DNA, the CDR3 is TGTGCCAGCAGCTTTGGTCTGGGCTCCTACGAGCAGTACTTC. Translating it yields CASSFGLGSYEQYF.

The chain combines TRBV11-3 with TRBJ2-5; TRBD2 is a possible D gene (6 bases). Germline V gene sequence: CDR1 SGHNT, CDR2 YENEEA. The CDR3 contains 16 residues. V lost 1 base and J lost 2, with 14 bases in between. CDR3 coding DNA: TGTGCCAGCAGCTTAGGTCGGCGGGGATTACAAGAGACCCAGTACTTC. Amino acids: CASSLGRRGLQETQYF.

V usage is TRBV19 and J usage is TRBJ1-5; 7 bases align to TRBD1. Germline V gene data show CDR1 as LNHDA and CDR2 as SQIVND (reference sequence). The CDR3 has 17 amino acids. V trimming: 0 bases; J trimming: 2 bases; junction bases outside the gene matches: 7. The CDR3 sequence is CASSIDQGGYGNQPQHF. The DNA for the CDR3 is TGTGCCAGTAGTATAGACCAGGGGGGGTACGGCAATCAGCCCCAGCATTTT.

The chain recombines TRBV9 with TRBJ1-5, with 7 bases identical to TRBD1. CDR3 length: 15 amino acids. V gave up 0 bases and J gave up 4 bases; unmatched junction bases: 4. Per germline, CDR1 SGDLS and CDR2 YYNGEE. The CDR3 loop reads CASSVGAGGNQPQHF. The CDR3 DNA sequence: TGTGCCAGCAGCGTAGGGGCAGGGGGGAATCAGCCCCAGCATTTT.

V and J are TRBV7-3 and TRBJ1-1; possibly TRBD1 for D (5 bases). The CDR3 consists of 13 residues. Germline assignment: CDR1 SGHTA and CDR2 FQGTGA. The V and J ends lost 4 bases and 6 bases respectively, with 12 bases between them. The CDR3, as DNA: TGTGCCAGCAGCTCCAGAGGGACGTCTGAAGCTTTCTTT. It codes for CASSSRGTSEAFF.

The chain is built from TRBV6-4 and TRBJ2-2; unclear D gene. Germline V gene data show CDR1 as MRHNA and CDR2 as SNTAGT. The CDR3 is 14 residues long. V was shortened by 1 base and J by 7 bases, with 10 bases between the two germline ends. The CDR3, as DNA: TGTGCCAGCAGTGACTATTTGGGTAGCGGGGAGCTGTTTTTT. Translated: CASSDYLGSGELFF.

The chain combines TRBV19 with TRBJ1-2, with 8 bases fitting TRBD1. V was clipped by 5 bases and J by 5 bases; unmatched bases: 10. The CDR3 totals 15 residues. CDR1 is LNHDA, CDR2 SQIVND, per germline (reference sequence). CDR3 coding DNA: TGTGCCAGTAGTCGTCAGGGGGCGGAAGCTTATGGCTACACCTTC. Amino acids: CASSRQGAEAYGYTF.